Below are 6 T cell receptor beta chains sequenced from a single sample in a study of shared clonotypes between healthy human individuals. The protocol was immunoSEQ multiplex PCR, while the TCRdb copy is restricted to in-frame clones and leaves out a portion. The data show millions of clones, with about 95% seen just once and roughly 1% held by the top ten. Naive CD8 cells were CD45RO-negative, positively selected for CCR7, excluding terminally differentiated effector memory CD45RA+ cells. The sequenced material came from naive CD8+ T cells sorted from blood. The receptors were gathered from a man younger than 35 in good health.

CDR3 residues: CASSETGGSYEQYF. The CDR3 nucleotides are TGCGCCAGCAGTGAGACGGGGGGGTCCTACGAGCAGTACTTC. The J gene is TRBJ2-7, the V gene TRBV10-1, with 8 bases fitting TRBD2. From germline, CDR1 is WNHNN and CDR2 SYGVQD (reference sequence). Losses at the gene ends were 2 bases for V and 1 base for J; bases not matched to a gene: 1. This CDR3 is built from 14 residues.

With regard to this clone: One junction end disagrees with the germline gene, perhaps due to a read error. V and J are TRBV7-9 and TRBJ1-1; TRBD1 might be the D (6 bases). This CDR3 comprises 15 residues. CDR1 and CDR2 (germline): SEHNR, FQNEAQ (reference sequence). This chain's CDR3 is CASSPPSGQNNEAFF. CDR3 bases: TGTGCCAGCAGCCCTCCCTCAGGACAGAACAATGAAGCTTTCTTT.

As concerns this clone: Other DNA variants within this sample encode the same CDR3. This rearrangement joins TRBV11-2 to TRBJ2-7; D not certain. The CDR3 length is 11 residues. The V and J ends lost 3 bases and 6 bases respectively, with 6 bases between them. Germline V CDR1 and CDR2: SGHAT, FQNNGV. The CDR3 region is CASSFIGEQYF. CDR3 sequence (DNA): TGTGCCAGCAGCTTTATCGGCGAGCAGTACTTC.

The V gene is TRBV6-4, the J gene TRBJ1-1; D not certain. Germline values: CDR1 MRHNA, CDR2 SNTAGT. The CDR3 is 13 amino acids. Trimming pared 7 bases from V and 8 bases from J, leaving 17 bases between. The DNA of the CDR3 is TGTGCCAGCAAGGTTGGGCCGAGTTCCGAAGCTTTCTTT. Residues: CASKVGPSSEAFF.

The DNA of the CDR3 is TGTGCCAGCAGTGCGATTACCTCTGGAAACACCATATATTTT. Residues: CASSAITSGNTIYF. The chain combines TRBV2 with TRBJ1-3; no reliable D call. Per germline, CDR1 SNHLY and CDR2 FYNNEI. With 4 bases removed from V and 0 bases from J, the gap between germline ends came to 7 bases. The CDR3 contains 14 residues.

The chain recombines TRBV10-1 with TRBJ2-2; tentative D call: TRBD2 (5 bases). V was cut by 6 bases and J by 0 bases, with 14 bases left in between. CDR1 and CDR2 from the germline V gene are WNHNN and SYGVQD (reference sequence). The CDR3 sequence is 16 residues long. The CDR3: CASRPDDYSNTGELFF. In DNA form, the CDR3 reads TGCGCCAGCAGACCGGACGACTATTCGAACACCGGGGAGCTGTTTTTT.